What follows is one TCR beta chain and its context. Its antigen is unidentified. The data were taken from a study of CD4 T cells in relation to SARS-CoV-2 and coronaviruses. Cryopreserved PBMCs were CD4-enriched, then split into naive and memory cells. For 10 days, around 100,000 sorted CD4+ cells grew with T cell-depleted PBMCs and CEF. Sequencing was performed with immunoSEQ multiplex PCR; in TCRdb, only in-frame clones are kept and a portion is missing. The sample shows tens of thousands of clones, 84% of them seen only once. Sequences were obtained from naive CD4+ T cells from PBMCs, cultured in vitro. The subset was: naive CD4+ T cells isolated by negative enrichment. The clonotype was recovered from an adult with COVID-19.

DNA for the CDR3: TGTGCCAGCAGCATGAGGGGACAGGGGCCCTATAATTCACCCCTCCACTTT. It specifies CASSMRGQGPYNSPLHF. The chain combines TRBV5-4 with TRBJ1-6; 10 bases match TRBD1. V lost 4 bases, J lost 2 bases, and 6 bases stayed unmatched. Per the germline V gene, CDR1 is SGHNT and CDR2 is YYREEE (reference sequence). This CDR3 has 17 residues. Based on the CDR3 plus reference TRBV5-4 and TRBJ1-6, the full variable domain is ETGVTQSPTHLIKTRGQQVTLRCSSQSGHNTVSWYQQALGQGPQFIFQYYREEENGRGNFPPRFSGLQFPNYSSELNVNALELDDSALYLCASSMRGQGPYNSPLHFGNGTRLTVT.